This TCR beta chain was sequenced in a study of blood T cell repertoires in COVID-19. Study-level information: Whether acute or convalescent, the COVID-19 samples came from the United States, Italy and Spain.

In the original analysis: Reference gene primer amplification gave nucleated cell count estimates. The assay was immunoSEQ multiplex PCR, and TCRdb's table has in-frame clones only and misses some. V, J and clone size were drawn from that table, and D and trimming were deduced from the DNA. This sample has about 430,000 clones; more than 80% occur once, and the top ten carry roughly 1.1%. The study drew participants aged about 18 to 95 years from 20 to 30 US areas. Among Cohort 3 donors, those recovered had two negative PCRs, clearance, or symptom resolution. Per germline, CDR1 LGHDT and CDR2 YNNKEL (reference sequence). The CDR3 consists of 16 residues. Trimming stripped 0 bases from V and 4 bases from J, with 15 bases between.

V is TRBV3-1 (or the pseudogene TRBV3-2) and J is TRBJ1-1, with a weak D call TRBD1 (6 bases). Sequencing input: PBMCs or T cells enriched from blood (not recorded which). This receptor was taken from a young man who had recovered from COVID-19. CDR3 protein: CASSQDPAGVGTEAFF. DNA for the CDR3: TGTGCCAGCAGCCAAGATCCGGCAGGGGTGGGCACTGAAGCTTTCTTT.